This passage covers 27 T cell receptor beta chains from one sample sequenced in a study of T and B cells in COVID-19 patients. Each TRB amplification used roughly 240-550 ng of genomic DNA from blood. TRB rearrangements were amplified by multiplex PCR with BIOMED2 TRB-A/B primers. TCRdb redid the calling of the multiplex PCR reads with MiXCR, one entry per CDR3 protein. The sample lists approximately 16,000 distinct CDR3 sequences, around 30% occurring once. Sequencing was carried out using blood. The source of these receptors is a human donor who had recovered from COVID-19.

The sample holds a few counts of this clonotype. The chain couples TRBV12-3 or TRBV12-4 to TRBJ2-2, with D tentatively TRBD1 (5 bases). V lost 6 bases, J lost 3 bases, and 5 bases lay in between. This CDR3 has 12 residues. The CDR3 here is CASRGHTGELFF. CDR3 coding DNA: TGTGCCAGCAGGGGGCACACCGGGGAGCTGTTTTTT.

The genes are TRBV20-1 and TRBJ1-2, with 12 bases identical to TRBD1. This CDR3 comprises 16 residues. The ends lost 5 bases at V and 4 bases at J; junction bases unmatched: 11. Germline V CDR1 and CDR2: DFQATT, SNEGSKA (reference sequence). The DNA for the CDR3 is TGCAGTGCTTTTCGACCCGGGACAGGGGGCCGCTATGGCTACACCTTC. Protein sequence: CSAFRPGTGGRYGYTF.

This clonotype was seen a handful of times. The chain carries TRBV6-6 and TRBJ2-5; TRBD2 agrees at 12 bases. With 5 bases clipped from V and 5 bases from J, the junction kept 9 bases outside the gene matches. The CDR3 contains 16 residues. Germline assignment: CDR1 MNHNY and CDR2 SVGAGI (reference sequence). The CDR3 coding sequence is TGTGCCAGCAGTACCCGACTAGCGGGGGCCGGGGAGACCCAGTACTTC. It codes for CASSTRLAGAGETQYF.

This clonotype was seen more than once but under ten times. The V call is TRBV5-6, the J call TRBJ1-2, with 7 positions matching TRBD1. This CDR3 spans 13 amino acids. CDR1 is SGHDT and CDR2 is YYEEEE in the germline V gene. The trim removed 4 bases at V and 4 bases at J, leaving 4 bases unmatched. This CDR3 is CASSPGQVYGYTF. CDR3 in DNA: TGTGCCAGCAGCCCCGGACAGGTCTATGGCTACACCTTC.

This clonotype showed up just a few times. The genes are TRBV6-5 and TRBJ2-2, with D possibly TRBD2 on 6 matching bases. V lost 8 bases and J 4 bases, leaving 20 bases between the germline ends. This CDR3 is 16 amino acids long. Germline lookup yields CDR1 MNHEY and CDR2 SVGAGI. The CDR3 loop reads CASFRRTHGGTGELFF. The CDR3 DNA reads TGTGCCAGCTTTCGACGGACCCACGGGGGCACCGGGGAGCTGTTTTTT.

In its sample, this clonotype ranks as medium-sized (0.01 to 0.1%). V gene TRBV19 combines with J gene TRBJ2-1; 8 bases map to TRBD2. This CDR3 is 12 amino acids long. Germline V lookup: CDR1 LNHDA, CDR2 SQIVND (reference sequence). V trimming: 7 bases; J trimming: 7 bases; junction bases outside the gene matches: 3. CDR3 protein: CASNKRENEQFF. Written as DNA, the CDR3 is TGTGCCAGTAACAAGCGGGAGAATGAGCAGTTCTTC.

This clonotype was recorded a few times. This chain connects TRBV18 to TRBJ2-1; 10 nucleotides agree with TRBD1. The V gene's germline CDR1 is KGHSH and CDR2 LQKENI. The V gene end was trimmed by 5 bases and the J gene end by 12 bases; junction bases not matched to a gene: 22. This CDR3 is built from 18 residues. CDR3 DNA sequence: TGTGCCAGCTCATCCCGCGTCGACGGGACAGGGGAACTCTCTTCGCAGTTCTTC. Translation: CASSSRVDGTGELSSQFF.

This clonotype was observed a single time. A much larger clone differs by one base, so this may be a read error. The rearrangement uses TRBV6-2 or TRBV6-3 and TRBJ1-6; D gene ambiguous. Germline V gene data show CDR1 as MNHEY and CDR2 as SVGEGT. V shed 10 bases and J shed 8 bases, with 15 bases lying between them. This CDR3 spans 13 amino acids. CDR3 nucleotides: TGTGCCAACAGAACCGTACGAGATTCACCCCTCCACTTT. Its translation: CANRTVRDSPLHF.

V and J are TRBV27 and TRBJ1-6; 10 positions match TRBD1. Germline CDR1 is MNHEY and CDR2 is SMNVEV (reference sequence). The CDR3 consists of 15 residues. V shed 8 bases, J shed 8 bases, and the junction held 9 bases outside the gene matches. Written as DNA, the CDR3 is TGTGCCAGCCCTATCGGACAGGGGGGGCATTCACCCCTCCACTTT. Translated, it gives CASPIGQGGHSPLHF.

The V and J genes are TRBV27 and TRBJ2-7; no clear D. V dropped 2 bases and J dropped 5 bases, with 10 bases sitting between them. The CDR3 length is 13 residues. From germline, CDR1 is MNHEY and CDR2 SMNVEV (reference sequence). CDR3 sequence reads: CASSLIDGNEQYF. As DNA, the CDR3 is TGTGCCAGCAGTTTAATCGATGGTAACGAGCAGTACTTC.

The rearrangement joins TRBV10-1 to TRBJ1-1, with 7 bases that match TRBD1. With V trimmed by 6 bases and J by 4 bases, 5 bases remained unmatched. CDR1 WNHNN and CDR2 SYGVQD come from the germline V gene (reference sequence). CDR3 length: 13 residues. CDR3 nucleotide sequence: TGCGCCAGCAGCGAACAGGGGATCACTGAAGCTTTCTTT. It translates to CASSEQGITEAFF.

By proportion, this clonotype is medium-sized. The CDR3 loop is CATSRDPAGGGTDTQYF. The CDR3 bases are TGTGCCACCAGCAGAGATCCGGCGGGGGGAGGCACAGATACGCAGTATTTT. The chain recombines TRBV15 with TRBJ2-3; 8 bases match TRBD2. V dropped 0 bases and J dropped 1; count of bases not matched to a gene: 6. This CDR3 spans 17 amino acids. Germline V gene lookup returns CDR1 LNHNV and CDR2 YYDKDF (reference sequence).

This chain joins TRBV7-6 and TRBJ1-4; TRBD1 might be the D (5 bases). V lost 3 bases, J lost 7 bases, and 12 bases lay in between. The CDR3 is 14 residues long. Germline V gene lookup returns CDR1 SGHVS and CDR2 FNYEAQ. CDR3 nucleotide sequence: TGTGCCAGCAGCTTTTCGACAGTCACTGAAAAACTGTTTTTT. Amino acid sequence: CASSFSTVTEKLFF.

This chain connects TRBV27 to TRBJ2-1, with 9 bases aligning to TRBD2. V dropped 9 bases and J dropped 7; count of bases not matched to a gene: 10. Germline V gives CDR1 MNHEY, CDR2 SMNVEV (reference sequence). This CDR3 contains 14 residues. Here the CDR3 reads CASRRGGPNNEQFF. DNA for the CDR3: TGTGCCAGTCGGCGGGGGGGCCCGAATAATGAGCAGTTCTTC.

This clonotype is labeled as medium-sized (0.01 to 0.1%). The rearrangement joins TRBV19 to TRBJ2-7; 9 bases are shared with TRBD1. The ends lost 3 bases at V and 0 bases at J; junction bases unmatched: 3. The CDR3 totals 15 residues. Germline V gene sequence: CDR1 LNHDA, CDR2 SQIVND (reference sequence). The CDR3 here is CASSMGQGDSYEQYF. DNA for the CDR3: TGTGCCAGTAGTATGGGACAGGGAGACTCCTACGAGCAGTACTTC.

This clonotype showed up just a few times. V and J are TRBV6-2 or TRBV6-3 and TRBJ2-1; D is perhaps TRBD2 (7 bases). This CDR3 is 15 amino acids long. The ends were cut back, 2 bases at V and 4 bases at J, with 12 bases in the middle. Germline CDR1 is MNHEY and CDR2 is SVGEGT. As DNA, the CDR3 is TGTGCCAGCAGTTACACGAGGGGGGGTTACAATGAGCAGTTCTTC. The encoded protein is CASSYTRGGYNEQFF.

This clonotype is deemed medium-sized (0.01 to 0.1%). The rearrangement uses TRBV19 and TRBJ1-6; TRBD1 agrees at 7 bases. Trimming removed 8 bases from V and 7 bases from J; junction bases left unmatched: 11. There are 15 residues in the CDR3. Looked up from germline, CDR1 is LNHDA and CDR2 is SQIVND (reference sequence). The CDR3 loop is CASAPGQSTNSPLHF. CDR3 nucleotides: TGTGCCAGTGCTCCGGGACAGTCCACCAATTCACCCCTCCACTTT. Full variable domain (missing parts from reference TRBV19 and TRBJ1-6): DGGITQSPKYLFRKEGQNVTLSCEQNLNHDAMYWYRQDPGQGLRLIYYSQIVNDFQKGDIAEGYSVSREKKESFPLTVTSAQKNPTAFYLCASAPGQSTNSPLHFGNGTRLTVT.

In its sample, this clonotype is medium-sized. The V gene is TRBV6-5, the J gene TRBJ2-1, with D maybe TRBD2 (5 bases). Germline V gives CDR1 MNHEY, CDR2 SVGAGI. The V and J ends lost 6 bases and 5 bases respectively, with 8 bases between them. The CDR3 loop spans 12 amino acids. The CDR3 spells CASSLADNEQFF. CDR3 in DNA: TGTGCCAGCAGCCTAGCTGACAATGAGCAGTTCTTC.

In this sample, this clonotype turned up a few times. The J gene is TRBJ1-5, the V gene TRBV30, with 8 nucleotides matching TRBD1. V gave up 3 bases and J gave up 3 bases; unmatched junction bases: 1. Per germline, CDR1 GTSNPN and CDR2 SVGIG (reference sequence). The CDR3 spans 13 residues. The CDR3, as DNA: TGTGCCTGGAGACAGGGGGACAATCAGCCCCAGCATTTT. This encodes CAWRQGDNQPQHF. Using reference TRBV30 and TRBJ1-5 for the parts outside the CDR3, the full variable domain is SQTIHQWPATLVQPVGSPLSLECTVEGTSNPNLYWYRQAAGRGLQLLFYSVGIGQISSEVPQNLSASRPQDRQFILSSKKLLLSDSGFYLCAWRQGDNQPQHFGDGTRLSIL.

This clonotype is medium-sized (0.01 to 0.1%) within its sample. The J gene is TRBJ2-4, the V gene TRBV11-3, with TRBD1 matching over 7 bases. The CDR3 runs to 14 residues. The ends lost 7 bases at V and 9 bases at J; junction bases unmatched: 12. The germline CDR1 and CDR2 sequences are SGHNT and YENEEA. The CDR3 DNA reads TGTGCCAGCACCTCCGGGACAGCATACGCCATTCAGTACTTC. Translated, it gives CASTSGTAYAIQYF.

As to this clonotype: A much larger clone sits a single nucleotide away, making a read error possible. This chain joins TRBV12-3 or TRBV12-4 and TRBJ2-1; 8 nucleotides match TRBD1. With V trimmed by 6 bases and J by 0 bases, 7 bases remained unmatched. There are 16 residues in the CDR3. For the CDR3, the DNA is TGTGCCAGCAGCCCCGCGGGACAGGTCTCCTACAATGAGCAGTTCTTC. It encodes CASSPAGQVSYNEQFF.

The CDR3: CASSTNRDSYEQYF. For the CDR3, the DNA is TGTGCCAGCAGTACGAACAGGGATTCCTACGAGCAGTACTTC. The chain couples TRBV12-3 or TRBV12-4 to TRBJ2-7; D might be TRBD1 (6 bases). V was pared by 5 bases and J by 1 base, with 12 bases between. The CDR3 covers 14 residues.

Judged by abundance, this clonotype is medium-sized (0.01 to 0.1%). The chain couples TRBV30 to TRBJ2-2; D is possibly TRBD2 (5 bases). This CDR3 is built from 13 residues. Trimming shortened V by 3 bases and J by 5 bases, and 10 bases separated the two germline ends. Germline loops: CDR1 GTSNPN, CDR2 SVGIG (reference sequence). The CDR3 nucleotides are TGTGCCTGGAGACAACGGGGAACCGGGGAGCTGTTTTTT. It yields the protein CAWRQRGTGELFF.

The chain has TRBV6-2 or TRBV6-3 and TRBJ1-2; the match to TRBD1 covers 12 bases. The CDR3 is 14 residues long. The germline V gene encodes CDR1 MNHEY and CDR2 SVGEGT. With 8 bases clipped from V and 5 bases from J, the junction kept 6 bases outside the gene matches. CDR3 DNA sequence: TGTGCCAGCCGGGACAGGGGGCGGCATTATGGCTACACCTTC. Its translation is CASRDRGRHYGYTF.

This clonotype was seen a few times. The V gene is TRBV19, the J gene TRBJ1-2; TRBD1 matches at 7 bases. The J segment lost 4 bases and the V segment lost 3 bases, leaving 8 bases of the junction unmatched. Germline-derived CDR1 and CDR2 are LNHDA and SQIVND (reference sequence). CDR3 length: 15 amino acids. The CDR3 loop is CASSMGQPGGYGYTF. The CDR3, as DNA: TGTGCCAGTAGTATGGGACAGCCTGGAGGCTATGGCTACACCTTC.

By share of the sample, this clonotype is medium-sized (0.01 to 0.1%). V usage is TRBV19 and J usage is TRBJ2-3; TRBD2 agrees at 12 bases. CDR1 is LNHDA, CDR2 SQIVND, per germline (reference sequence). The CDR3 is 15 residues long. V lost 6 bases and J lost 5; bases outside the gene matches: 6. The CDR3 bases are TGTGCCAGTAGCCCGACTAGCGGGGGCGGAGATACGCAGTATTTT. Encoded protein: CASSPTSGGGDTQYF.

The sample holds one count of this clonotype. The rearrangement joins TRBV7-2 to TRBJ2-3; D is uncertain. The CDR3 length is 13 residues. V lost 5 bases and J 4 bases, leaving 10 bases between the germline ends. CDR1 SGHTA and CDR2 FQGNSA come from the germline V gene. The DNA for the CDR3 is TGTGCCAGCAGCCCTACCTGGGCAGATACGCAGTATTTT. As protein: CASSPTWADTQYF.